The TCR beta chain described here comes from a study of cytomegalovirus exposure and HLA in healthy donors. PCR was performed using 60 Vbeta and 13 Jbeta primers. Assay: immunoSEQ multiplex PCR; the TCRdb copy retains only in-frame clones and omits some. This repertoire includes nearly 200,000 clones. The ends were cut back, 2 bases at V and 4 bases at J, with 20 bases in the middle. The CDR3 has 17 residues. CDR1 is MNHEY and CDR2 is SMNVEV in the germline V gene (reference sequence). The receptor's source is a boy aged 5 to 17 in good health and CMV-seronegative. The sequenced sample was PBMCs. The chain combines TRBV27 with TRBJ1-2; D is unresolved. The CDR3 DNA reads TGTGCCAGCAGTTTAATTCGGCCGAGTGGCAGCGTCTATGGCTACACCTTC. Translating gives CASSLIRPSGSVYGYTF.